Each of the 4 T cell receptor beta chains below was sequenced from the same sample in a study of blood T cell repertoires in COVID-19. Sequenced by immunoSEQ multiplex PCR; TCRdb stores in-frame clones only, minus some. The profile shows 60,000 to 85,000 clones, approximately 87% of them singletons. What was sequenced was peripheral blood. These receptors all stem from a man aged 50 or older with active COVID-19.

The chain recombines TRBV3-1 (or the pseudogene TRBV3-2) with TRBJ1-5; a weak D match, TRBD1 (5 bases). From germline, CDR1 is LGHDT and CDR2 YNNKEL (reference sequence). V dropped 7 bases and J dropped 5 bases, with 12 bases sitting between them. The CDR3 sequence is 13 residues long. The CDR3 DNA is TGTGCCAGCATCGACAGCGCCTATCAGCCCCAGCATTTT. This translates into CASIDSAYQPQHF.

This rearrangement joins TRBV19 to TRBJ2-6, with 7 bases lining up with TRBD2. The CDR3 has 18 amino acids. J gave up 2 bases and V 1 base, and 8 bases lay outside the gene matches. CDR1 is LNHDA and CDR2 is SQIVND in the germline V gene (reference sequence). The CDR3 sequence is CASSIGTSALTGANVLTF. CDR3 nucleotides: TGTGCCAGTAGTATAGGCACTAGCGCTCTCACTGGGGCCAACGTCCTGACTTTC.

This clone showed up just once. The chain carries TRBV7-2 and TRBJ1-6; TRBD1 agrees at 9 bases. Germline values: CDR1 SGHTA, CDR2 FQGNSA. V shed 3 bases and J 7 bases; nucleotides not matched to a gene: 4. This CDR3 contains 15 residues. CDR3 sequence: CASSFRDRANSPLHF. In DNA form, the CDR3 reads TGTGCCAGCAGCTTCCGGGACAGGGCGAATTCACCCCTCCACTTT.

This sequence joins TRBV15 and TRBJ1-1, with D unresolved. In germline, CDR1 is LNHNV, CDR2 YYDKDF (reference sequence). The CDR3 covers 12 residues. Trimming shortened V by 4 bases and J by 9 bases, and 12 bases separated the two germline ends. Here the CDR3 DNA reads TGTGCCACCAGCATATCCCGAGGGAAAGCTTTCTTT. It codes for CATSISRGKAFF.